Listed below are T cell receptor beta chains from one sample, sequenced in a study of blood T cell repertoires in COVID-19. Generated by immunoSEQ multiplex PCR, the TCRdb table keeps only in-frame clones and is missing some. The data hold some 58,000 clones, with about nine tenths observed a single time. The sequenced material came from peripheral blood. These receptors were collected from a man aged 35-49 years with acute or convalescent COVID-19. Each CDR3 is given with its conserved first and last residue. Fields, in order: D gene, J gene, V gene, CDR3 DNA, CDR3 protein. A D gene is named only where the DNA matches it firmly.

>TRBD2|TRBJ2-7|TRBV10-3
TGTGCCATCAGGGGCAGCGGGGATTACGAGCAGTACTTC
CAIRGSGDYEQYF
>TRBD2|TRBJ2-5|TRBV7-2
TGTGCCAGCGGAGGGAGGGCGTACCAAGAGACCCAGTACTTC
CASGGRAYQETQYF
>TRBD1|TRBJ1-3|TRBV19
TGTGCCAGTCGGCCGACAGGGCTCTCTGGAAACACCATATATTTT
CASRPTGLSGNTIYF
>NA|TRBJ2-5|TRBV7-3
TGTGCCAGCAGCTTACAGGCTAGCAGGCCCTTCCAAGAGACCCAGTACTTC
CASSLQASRPFQETQYF
>NA|TRBJ1-1|TRBV19
TGTGCCAGTAGTCTCAGAGGGAGCACTGAAGCTTTCTTT
CASSLRGSTEAFF
>TRBD1|TRBJ2-5|TRBV27
TGTGCCAGCAGTTGGGACAGTGGATTCGTGGGGACCCAGTACTTC
CASSWDSGFVGTQYF
>TRBD2|TRBJ2-7|TRBV6-2/TRBV6-3
TGTGCCAGCAGTTACGTTCTCCCTAGCGGGAGATTCTACGAGCAGTACTTC
CASSYVLPSGRFYEQYF
>NA|TRBJ1-2|TRBV7-2
TGTGCCAGCAGCTTAGGGGCATTCACCTATGGCTACACCTTC
CASSLGAFTYGYTF
>NA|TRBJ2-5|TRBV4-2
TGTGCCAGCAGCCAAGGACAGGTAAAAGAGACCCAGTACTTC
CASSQGQVKETQYF
>NA|TRBJ2-7|TRBV5-1
TGCGCCAGCAGCTTGGGTCAGGGAAACTACGAGCAGTACTTC
CASSLGQGNYEQYF
>NA|TRBJ2-1|TRBV4-2
TGTGCCAGCAGCCAAGCCGAGGGGGACTACAATGAGCAGTTCTTC
CASSQAEGDYNEQFF